Shown below are 26 T cell receptor beta chains from a single sample sequenced in a study of technical replicates of blood from several donors. This table comes from immunoSEQ multiplex PCR, and its TCRdb copy is limited to in-frame clones, with some not included. The repertoire holds around 68,000 clones, with under 98% as singletons. The sequenced material came from T cells isolated from PBMCs. Receptors were obtained from a human donor in good health.

The V call is TRBV6-6, the J call TRBJ2-1; 10 nucleotides agree with TRBD2. Looked up from germline, CDR1 is MNHNY and CDR2 is SVGAGI (reference sequence). This CDR3 has 15 amino acids. The ends lost 7 bases at V and 5 bases at J; junction bases unmatched: 8. The CDR3 sequence: CASTLGGLANNEQFF. CDR3 nucleotide sequence: TGTGCCAGCACCCTAGGGGGACTAGCGAACAATGAGCAGTTCTTC.

The chain has TRBV5-4 and TRBJ2-5; perhaps TRBD1 as D (6 bases). The V gene's germline CDR1 is SGHNT and CDR2 YYREEE (reference sequence). Trimming left V 0 bases short and J 6 bases short, with 6 bases between. The CDR3 runs 12 residues. The CDR3 DNA is TGTGCCAGCAGCTTGGGGGGGCAGACCCAGTACTTC. Residues: CASSLGGQTQYF.

This chain joins TRBV6-5 and TRBJ2-5; possibly TRBD2 for D (6 bases). The CDR3 covers 14 residues. Germline loops: CDR1 MNHEY, CDR2 SVGAGI. Between the trimmed V and J ends, which lost 4 bases and 7 bases, there was a span of 16 bases. The CDR3 bases are TGTGCCAGCAGTTCGTTCGGGAGCGTTGGGACCCAGTACTTC. Protein product: CASSSFGSVGTQYF.

The rearrangement joins TRBV7-2 to TRBJ2-7, with D possibly matching TRBD1 (5 bases). Between the trimmed V and J ends, which lost 2 bases and 5 bases, there was a span of 16 bases. CDR3 length: 15 residues. CDR1 SGHTA and CDR2 FQGNSA come from the germline V gene. This CDR3 reads CASSLKARVFDEQYF. DNA for the CDR3: TGTGCCAGCAGCTTAAAAGCCAGGGTCTTCGACGAGCAGTACTTC.

The CDR3 is CASSEGGRRSGELFF. DNA for the CDR3: TGTGCCAGCAGTGAGGGCGGGAGAAGGTCCGGGGAGCTGTTTTTT. The chain recombines TRBV27 with TRBJ2-2, with 7 nucleotides matching TRBD2. Germline CDR1 is MNHEY and CDR2 is SMNVEV (reference sequence). The V and J ends lost 5 bases and 6 bases, in that order; junction bases with no gene match: 9. CDR3 length equals 15 residues.

The V call is TRBV2, the J call TRBJ2-7; unclear D gene. The germline CDR1 and CDR2 sequences are SNHLY and FYNNEI. Trimming cost V 1 base and J 3 bases, with 7 bases left between them. The CDR3 is 13 amino acids. The CDR3 reads CASSEDTIYEQYF. In DNA, the CDR3 is TGTGCCAGCAGTGAAGACACGATCTACGAGCAGTACTTC.

This chain links TRBV30 with TRBJ2-5; a possible D gene is TRBD2 (5 bases). V was clipped by 3 bases and J by 5 bases, with 10 bases between them. The germline V gene encodes CDR1 GTSNPN and CDR2 SVGIG (reference sequence). The CDR3 is made up of 12 amino acids. CDR3 region: CAWSPRGETQYF. The DNA for the CDR3 is TGTGCCTGGAGCCCTAGAGGGGAGACCCAGTACTTC.

The V call is TRBV4-2, the J call TRBJ1-1; D may be TRBD1 (6 bases). Trimming shortened V by 4 bases and J by 7 bases, and 16 bases separated the two germline ends. This CDR3 has 14 residues. CDR1 and CDR2 from the germline V gene are LGHNA and YNFKEQ. The DNA of the CDR3 is TGTGCCAGCAGCCTTTTTTCCGGACAGTATGAAGCTTTCTTT. Protein product: CASSLFSGQYEAFF.

The chain carries TRBV7-2 and TRBJ2-3; 8 positions match TRBD2. The germline V gene encodes CDR1 SGHTA and CDR2 FQGNSA. The CDR3 totals 15 residues. V lost 5 bases and J lost 6; bases outside the gene matches: 10. In DNA, the CDR3 is TGTGCCAGCAGCCTTCTACTAGCGGCCTCGGATACGCAGTATTTT. Translated: CASSLLLAASDTQYF.

The chain employs TRBV28 and TRBJ1-5, with TRBD1 matching 11 bases. This CDR3 comprises 16 residues. The V gene's germline CDR1 is MDHEN and CDR2 SYDVKM. With 6 bases clipped from V and 4 bases from J, the junction kept 8 bases outside the gene matches. The CDR3 sequence: CASRQGQGVRNQPQHF. CDR3 DNA: TGTGCCAGCAGGCAGGGACAGGGGGTAAGAAATCAGCCCCAGCATTTT.

V usage is TRBV27 and J usage is TRBJ1-2, with D unclear. Germline V gene sequence: CDR1 MNHEY, CDR2 SMNVEV (reference sequence). The CDR3 totals 13 residues. V lost 3 bases to trimming and J lost 2 bases, with 7 bases between them. The CDR3 region is CASSLAVNYGYTF. The CDR3 DNA reads as TGTGCCAGCAGTTTGGCAGTAAACTATGGCTACACCTTC.

V is TRBV13 and J is TRBJ2-1; D possibly corresponds to TRBD1 (6 bases). Germline CDR1 and CDR2: PRHDT and FYEKMQ (reference sequence). This CDR3 has 15 residues. The V end lost 5 bases, the J end lost 4 bases, and 15 bases lay between the germline ends. This CDR3 reads CASSNMTGFYNEQFF. CDR3 coding DNA: TGTGCCAGCAGCAATATGACAGGTTTTTACAATGAGCAGTTCTTC.

The chain couples TRBV6-6 to TRBJ1-3; a possible D gene is TRBD1 (6 bases). Germline loops: CDR1 MNHNY, CDR2 SVGAGI (reference sequence). V gave up 2 bases and J gave up 7 bases, with 9 bases separating them. This CDR3 is built from 13 residues. The CDR3 coding sequence is TGTGCCAGCAGTTACGACCAGGGGAACACCATATATTTT. This codes for CASSYDQGNTIYF.

The chain joins TRBV5-4 to TRBJ2-7; possible D gene TRBD1, 5 bases. V shed 4 bases and J shed 6 bases, with 11 bases lying between them. This CDR3 has 12 amino acids. Germline V gene data show CDR1 as SGHNT and CDR2 as YYREEE (reference sequence). The CDR3 DNA is TGTGCCAGCAGCCCTTTTAGGGGCGAGCAGTACTTC. It is translated as CASSPFRGEQYF.

J is TRBJ1-1 and V is TRBV25-1; maybe TRBD1 (5 bases). CDR3 length: 15 residues. Trimming took 6 bases from V and 2 from J, leaving 16 bases between them. The germline CDR1 and CDR2 sequences are MGHDK and SYGVNS. CDR3 sequence reads: CASSDSGYANTEAFF. The CDR3 bases are TGTGCCAGCAGCGACAGTGGTTATGCAAACACTGAAGCTTTCTTT.

The chain's CDR3 is CASSLNNEQFF. DNA for the CDR3: TGTGCCAGCAGCCTTAACAATGAGCAGTTCTTC. The rearrangement joins TRBV7-8 to TRBJ2-1; D is undetermined. Germline values: CDR1 SGHVS, CDR2 FQNEAQ. The CDR3 loop spans 11 amino acids. V gave up 5 bases and J gave up 5 bases, with 4 bases separating them.

The chain couples TRBV10-2 to TRBJ2-1; weak D call: TRBD1 (6 bases). With 0 bases removed from V and 8 bases from J, the gap between germline ends came to 17 bases. This CDR3 comprises 16 residues. The germline V gene encodes CDR1 WSHSY and CDR2 SAAADI. CDR3 loop: CASSESSRGGRDEQFF. In nucleotides, the CDR3 is TGCGCCAGCAGTGAGTCGTCTCGAGGGGGTAGGGATGAGCAGTTCTTC.

The rearrangement joins TRBV30 to TRBJ2-5; 8 nucleotides match TRBD1. The germline gives CDR1 GTSNPN, CDR2 SVGIG (reference sequence). This CDR3 contains 16 residues. After removal of 1 base from V and 2 bases from J, the junction contained 9 bases not matched to a gene. Here the CDR3 DNA reads TGTGCCTGGAGTGATCCAGGAACAGGGGGGCAAGAGACCCAGTACTTC. Translated, it gives CAWSDPGTGGQETQYF.

The chain uses TRBV28 and TRBJ2-7, with 10 bases that match TRBD1. This CDR3 contains 14 residues. The germline V gene encodes CDR1 MDHEN and CDR2 SYDVKM. J was trimmed by 2 bases and V by 8 bases; bases with no gene match: 6. CDR3 nucleotides: TGTGCCAGCGGGACAGGGGTCCCTGCCTACGAGCAGTACTTC. Amino acids: CASGTGVPAYEQYF.

The V and J genes are TRBV6-1 and TRBJ1-4; the D is unclear. The germline V gene encodes CDR1 MNHNS and CDR2 SASEGT. V lost 2 bases, J lost 0 bases, and 10 bases lay in between. The CDR3 is made up of 16 amino acids. The CDR3 loop reads CASSEWAVTTNEKLFF. In DNA, the CDR3 is TGTGCCAGCAGTGAATGGGCAGTCACAACTAATGAAAAACTGTTTTTT.

V gene TRBV5-5 combines with J gene TRBJ2-7; TRBD1 aligns across 7 bases. Germline V gene data show CDR1 as SGHKS and CDR2 as YYEKEE (reference sequence). This CDR3 is 13 amino acids long. With V trimmed by 3 bases and J by 2 bases, 2 bases remained unmatched. This CDR3 reads CASSYGTAYEQYF. CDR3 nucleotides: TGTGCCAGCAGCTACGGGACAGCCTACGAGCAGTACTTC.

The chain couples TRBV15 to TRBJ2-7, with D perhaps TRBD2 (7 bases). V shed 3 bases and J shed 7 bases, with 13 bases lying between them. The CDR3 extends over 13 amino acids. Germline V gene lookup returns CDR1 LNHNV and CDR2 YYDKDF (reference sequence). The CDR3 sequence is CATSRGGPKEQYF. CDR3 sequence (DNA): TGTGCCACCAGCAGGGGGGGGCCGAAAGAGCAGTACTTC.

J is TRBJ2-1 and V is TRBV2, with TRBD2 matching 11 bases. This CDR3 spans 15 amino acids. In germline, CDR1 is SNHLY, CDR2 FYNNEI. V trimming: 5 bases; J trimming: 8 bases; junction bases outside the gene matches: 8. The chain's CDR3 is CASSQTSGRSHEQFF. DNA for the CDR3: TGTGCCAGCAGTCAAACTAGCGGGAGAAGCCATGAGCAGTTCTTC.

A single count supports this clone. This chain connects TRBV5-4 to TRBJ1-2; D possibly corresponds to TRBD1 (5 bases). The CDR3 has 14 residues. V lost 6 bases, J lost 1 base, and 13 bases lay in between. The germline gives CDR1 SGHNT, CDR2 YYREEE (reference sequence). The CDR3 loop reads CASKLWGDNYGYTF. For the CDR3, the DNA is TGTGCCAGCAAACTTTGGGGGGATAACTATGGCTACACCTTC.

The chain has TRBV5-6 and TRBJ2-1, with 11 nucleotides matching TRBD2. This CDR3 has 15 amino acids. Germline loops: CDR1 SGHDT, CDR2 YYEEEE. After removal of 6 bases from V and 8 bases from J, the junction contained 10 bases not matched to a gene. CDR3 coding DNA: TGTGCCAGCACCGTGACTAGCGGGAATAGGGATGAGCAGTTCTTC. Translating it yields CASTVTSGNRDEQFF.

The chain employs TRBV4-2 and TRBJ2-3; 8 bases match TRBD1. V shed 1 base and J 2 bases; nucleotides not matched to a gene: 5. This CDR3 is 16 amino acids long. Germline CDR1 is LGHNA and CDR2 is YNFKEQ. The CDR3 loop is CASSQAQGVFTDTQYF. The CDR3 DNA is TGTGCCAGCAGCCAAGCACAGGGGGTTTTCACAGATACGCAGTATTTT.